These T cell receptor beta chains were read from a single sample in a study of human CD8 memory T cell subsets. TCRdb reanalyzed the 5' RACE reads, giving one entry per CDR3 protein sequence and no DNA. Its table records 9,000 to 13,000 distinct CDR3 sequences. The sample taken for sequencing was CD8+ T cells from PBMCs. Receptors were obtained from a human donor in good health. CDR3s include the opening cysteine and the closing phenylalanine or tryptophan. Clone size is not always given. Where it is, it says once, few, many or a class for expanded clones.

clone size: NA
V gene: TRBV7-9
J gene: TRBJ2-7
CDR3 protein: CASTPPGRYEQYF

clone size: NA
V gene: TRBV3-1
J gene: TRBJ1-2
CDR3 protein: CASSQDSWHGRGTNYGYTF

clone size: medium-sized
V gene: TRBV28
J gene: TRBJ1-2
CDR3 protein: CASSLGGGGYTF

clone size: medium-sized
V gene: TRBV29-1
J gene: TRBJ2-5
CDR3 protein: CSAAGGREETQYF

clone size: medium-sized
V gene: TRBV7-2
J gene: TRBJ2-2
CDR3 protein: CASSLTANTGELFF

clone size: NA
V gene: TRBV19
J gene: TRBJ1-2
CDR3 protein: CASSPSGGFSFGYTF

clone size: medium-sized
V gene: TRBV7-9
J gene: TRBJ2-7
CDR3 protein: CASSLELRPYYEQYF

clone size: medium-sized
V gene: TRBV5-1
J gene: TRBJ1-4
CDR3 protein: CASRDDSLREFF

clone size: NA
V gene: TRBV6-1
J gene: TRBJ2-7
CDR3 protein: CASREGQGGSYEQYF

clone size: NA
V gene: TRBV7-6
J gene: TRBJ1-4
CDR3 protein: CASSLAGEGTTNEKLFF

clone size: NA
V gene: TRBV5-4
J gene: TRBJ2-7
CDR3 protein: CASSFSGVPSYEQYF

clone size: NA
V gene: TRBV9
J gene: TRBJ2-7
CDR3 protein: CASSVGTATYEQYF

clone size: NA
V gene: TRBV7-9
J gene: TRBJ1-1
CDR3 protein: CASSFGGPATEAFF

clone size: NA
V gene: TRBV27
J gene: TRBJ1-1
CDR3 protein: CASSLSSRGMPEAFF

clone size: NA
V gene: TRBV27
J gene: TRBJ2-1
CDR3 protein: CASSLSGGYRDNEQFF

clone size: NA
V gene: TRBV11-2
J gene: TRBJ2-7
CDR3 protein: CASSPLGGTGEQYF

clone size: NA
V gene: TRBV9
J gene: TRBJ2-7
CDR3 protein: CASSVGTGLAYEQYF